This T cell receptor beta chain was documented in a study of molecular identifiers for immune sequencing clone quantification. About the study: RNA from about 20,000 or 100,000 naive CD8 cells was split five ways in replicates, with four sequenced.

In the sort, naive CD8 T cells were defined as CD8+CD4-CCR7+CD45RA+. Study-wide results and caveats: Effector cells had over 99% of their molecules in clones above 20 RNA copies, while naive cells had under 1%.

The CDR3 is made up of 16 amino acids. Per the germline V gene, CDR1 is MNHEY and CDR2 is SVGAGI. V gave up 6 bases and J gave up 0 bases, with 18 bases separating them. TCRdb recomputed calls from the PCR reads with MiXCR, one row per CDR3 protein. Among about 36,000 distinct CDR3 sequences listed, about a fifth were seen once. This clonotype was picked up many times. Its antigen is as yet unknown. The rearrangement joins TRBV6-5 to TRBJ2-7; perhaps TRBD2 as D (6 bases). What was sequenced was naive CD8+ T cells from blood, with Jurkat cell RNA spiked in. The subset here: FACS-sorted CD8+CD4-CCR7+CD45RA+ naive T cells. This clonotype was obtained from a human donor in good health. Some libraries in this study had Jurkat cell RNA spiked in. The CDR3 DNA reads TGTGCCAGCAGAGCCGAAGCCGGGACTCCCTCCTACGAGCAGTACTTC. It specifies CASRAEAGTPSYEQYF.